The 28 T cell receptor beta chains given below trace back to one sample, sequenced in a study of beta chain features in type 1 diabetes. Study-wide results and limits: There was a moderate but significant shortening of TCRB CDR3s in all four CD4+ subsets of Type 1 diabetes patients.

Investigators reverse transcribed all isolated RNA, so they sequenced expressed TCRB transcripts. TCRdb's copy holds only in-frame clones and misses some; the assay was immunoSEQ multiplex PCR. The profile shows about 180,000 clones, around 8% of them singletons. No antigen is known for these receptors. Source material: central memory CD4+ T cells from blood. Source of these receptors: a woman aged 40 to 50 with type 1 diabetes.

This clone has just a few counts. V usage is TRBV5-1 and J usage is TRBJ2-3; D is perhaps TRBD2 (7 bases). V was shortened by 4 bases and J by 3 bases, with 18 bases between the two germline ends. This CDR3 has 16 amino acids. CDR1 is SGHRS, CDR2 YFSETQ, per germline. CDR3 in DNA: TGCGCCAGCAGCCCCCAAGGGCGGGGGCTGACAGATACGCAGTATTTT. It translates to CASSPQGRGLTDTQYF.

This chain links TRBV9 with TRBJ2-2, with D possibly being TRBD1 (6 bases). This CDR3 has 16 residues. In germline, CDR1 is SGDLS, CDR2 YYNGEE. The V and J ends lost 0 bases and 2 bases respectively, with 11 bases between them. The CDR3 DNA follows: TGTGCCAGCAGCGTAGGCCGGGACACTAACACCGGGGAGCTGTTTTTT. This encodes CASSVGRDTNTGELFF. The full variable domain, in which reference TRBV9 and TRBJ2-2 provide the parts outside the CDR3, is DSGVTQTPKHLITATGQRVTLRCSPRSGDLSVYWYQQSLDQGLQFLIQYYNGEERAKGNILERFSAQQFPDLHSELNLSSLELGDSALYFCASSVGRDTNTGELFFGEGSRLTVL.

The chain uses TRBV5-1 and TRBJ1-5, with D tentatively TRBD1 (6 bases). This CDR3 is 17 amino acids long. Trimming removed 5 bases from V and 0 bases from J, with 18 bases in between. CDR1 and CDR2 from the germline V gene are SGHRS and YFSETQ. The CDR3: CASREGRGDISNQPQHF. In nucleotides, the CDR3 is TGCGCCAGCAGAGAAGGCAGGGGCGATATTAGCAATCAGCCCCAGCATTTT.

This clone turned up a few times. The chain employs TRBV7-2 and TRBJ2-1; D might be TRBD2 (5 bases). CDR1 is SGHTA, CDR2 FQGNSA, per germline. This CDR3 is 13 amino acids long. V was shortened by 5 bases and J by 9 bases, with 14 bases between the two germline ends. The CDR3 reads CASSPGWVVEQFF. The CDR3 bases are TGTGCCAGCAGCCCGGGGTGGGTAGTTGAGCAGTTCTTC.

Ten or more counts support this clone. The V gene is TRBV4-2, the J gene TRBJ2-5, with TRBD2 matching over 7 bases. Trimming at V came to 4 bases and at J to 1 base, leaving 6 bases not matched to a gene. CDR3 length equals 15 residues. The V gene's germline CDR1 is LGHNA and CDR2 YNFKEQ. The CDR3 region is CASSREGAPQETQYF. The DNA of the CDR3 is TGTGCCAGCAGCCGGGAGGGAGCCCCCCAAGAGACCCAGTACTTC.

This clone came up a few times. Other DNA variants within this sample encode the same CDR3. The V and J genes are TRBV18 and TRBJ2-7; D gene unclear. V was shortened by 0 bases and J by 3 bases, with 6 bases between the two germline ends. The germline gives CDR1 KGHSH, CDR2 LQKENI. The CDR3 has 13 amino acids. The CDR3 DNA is TGTGCCAGCTCACCACCTTCGGGCTACGAGCAGTACTTC. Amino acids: CASSPPSGYEQYF.

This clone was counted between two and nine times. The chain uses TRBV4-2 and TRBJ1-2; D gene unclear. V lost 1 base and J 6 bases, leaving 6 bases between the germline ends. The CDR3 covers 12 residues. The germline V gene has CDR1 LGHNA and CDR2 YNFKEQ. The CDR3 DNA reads TGTGCCAGCAGCCAAGTGTCCGATGGCTACACCTTC. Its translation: CASSQVSDGYTF.

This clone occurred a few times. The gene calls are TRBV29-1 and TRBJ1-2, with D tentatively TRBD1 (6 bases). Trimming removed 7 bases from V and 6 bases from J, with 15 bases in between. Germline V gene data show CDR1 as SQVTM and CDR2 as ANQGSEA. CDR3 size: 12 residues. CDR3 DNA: TGCAGCGCTGGGGGGGGCGGGGATGGCTACACCTTC. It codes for CSAGGGGDGYTF.

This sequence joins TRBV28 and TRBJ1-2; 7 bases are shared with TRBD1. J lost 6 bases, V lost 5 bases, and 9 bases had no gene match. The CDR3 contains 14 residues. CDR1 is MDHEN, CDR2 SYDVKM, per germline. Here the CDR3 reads CASSLYSQGNGYTF. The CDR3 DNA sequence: TGTGCCAGCAGTCTTTACTCACAGGGGAATGGCTACACCTTC.

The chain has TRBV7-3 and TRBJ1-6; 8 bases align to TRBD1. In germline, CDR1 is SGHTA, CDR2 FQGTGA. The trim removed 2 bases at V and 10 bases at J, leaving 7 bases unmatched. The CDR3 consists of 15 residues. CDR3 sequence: CASSLGGDRSSPLHF. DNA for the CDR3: TGTGCCAGCAGCTTAGGCGGGGACAGGTCCTCACCCCTCCACTTT.

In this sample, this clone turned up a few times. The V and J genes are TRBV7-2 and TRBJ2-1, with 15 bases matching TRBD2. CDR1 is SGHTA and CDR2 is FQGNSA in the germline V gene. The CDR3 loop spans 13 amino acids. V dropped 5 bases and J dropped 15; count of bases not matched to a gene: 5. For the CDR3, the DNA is TGTGCCAGCAGCCCGGGACTAGCGGGAGGTCGGTTCTTC. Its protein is CASSPGLAGGRFF.

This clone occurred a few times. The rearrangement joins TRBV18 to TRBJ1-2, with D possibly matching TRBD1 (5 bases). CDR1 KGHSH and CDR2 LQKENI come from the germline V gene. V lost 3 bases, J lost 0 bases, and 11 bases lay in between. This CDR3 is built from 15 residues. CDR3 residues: CASSPRDGSNYGYTF. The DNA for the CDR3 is TGTGCCAGCTCACCGCGGGACGGATCTAACTATGGCTACACCTTC. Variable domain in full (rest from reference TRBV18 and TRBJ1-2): NAGVMQNPRHLVRRRGQEARLRCSPMKGHSHVYWYRQLPEEGLKFMVYLQKENIIDESGMPKERFSAEFPKEGPSILRIQQVVRGDSAAYFCASSPRDGSNYGYTFGSGTRLTVV.

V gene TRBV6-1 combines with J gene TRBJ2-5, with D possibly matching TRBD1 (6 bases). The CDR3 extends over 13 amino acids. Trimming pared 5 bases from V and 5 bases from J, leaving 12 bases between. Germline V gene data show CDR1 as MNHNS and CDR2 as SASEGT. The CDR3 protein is CASSPTGSETQYF. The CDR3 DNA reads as TGTGCCAGCAGTCCTACAGGGAGTGAGACCCAGTACTTC.

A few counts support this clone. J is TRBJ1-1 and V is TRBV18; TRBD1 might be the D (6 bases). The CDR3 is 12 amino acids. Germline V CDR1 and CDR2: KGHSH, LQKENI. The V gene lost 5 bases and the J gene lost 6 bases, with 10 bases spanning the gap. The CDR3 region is CASSRQASEAFF. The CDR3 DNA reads TGTGCCAGCTCAAGACAGGCTTCTGAAGCTTTCTTT. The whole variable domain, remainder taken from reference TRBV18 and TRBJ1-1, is NAGVMQNPRHLVRRRGQEARLRCSPMKGHSHVYWYRQLPEEGLKFMVYLQKENIIDESGMPKERFSAEFPKEGPSILRIQQVVRGDSAAYFCASSRQASEAFFGQGTRLTVV.

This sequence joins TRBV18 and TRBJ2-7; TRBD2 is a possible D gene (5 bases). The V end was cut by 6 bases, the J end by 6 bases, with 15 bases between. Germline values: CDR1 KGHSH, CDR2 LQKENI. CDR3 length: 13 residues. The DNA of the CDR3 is TGTGCCAGCTCGGTCGGGGTGCGTGGCGAGCAGTACTTC. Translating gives CASSVGVRGEQYF.

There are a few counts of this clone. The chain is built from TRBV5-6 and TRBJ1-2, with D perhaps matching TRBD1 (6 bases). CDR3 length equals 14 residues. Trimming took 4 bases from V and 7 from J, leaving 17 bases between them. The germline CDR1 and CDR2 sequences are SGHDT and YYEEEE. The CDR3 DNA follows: TGTGCCAGCAGCCGTGGTACAGGGCGAGTTGGCTACACCTTC. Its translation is CASSRGTGRVGYTF.

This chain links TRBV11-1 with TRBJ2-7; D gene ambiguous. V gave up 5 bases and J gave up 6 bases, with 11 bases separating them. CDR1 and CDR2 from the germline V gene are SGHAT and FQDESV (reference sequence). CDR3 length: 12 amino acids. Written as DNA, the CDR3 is TGTGCCAGCAGCACCTTAGCAGCCGAGCAGTACTTC. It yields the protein CASSTLAAEQYF. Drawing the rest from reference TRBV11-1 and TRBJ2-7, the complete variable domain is EAEVAQSPRYKITEKSQAVAFWCDPISGHATLYWYRQILGQGPELLVQFQDESVVDDSQLPKDRFSAERLKGVDSTLKIQPAELGDSAMYLCASSTLAAEQYFGPGTRLTVT.

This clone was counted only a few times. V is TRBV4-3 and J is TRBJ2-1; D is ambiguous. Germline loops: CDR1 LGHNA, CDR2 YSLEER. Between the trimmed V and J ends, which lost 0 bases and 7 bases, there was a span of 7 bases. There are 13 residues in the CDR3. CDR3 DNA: TGCGCCAGCAGCCAAGATAGCAGTAATGAGCAGTTCTTC. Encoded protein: CASSQDSSNEQFF.

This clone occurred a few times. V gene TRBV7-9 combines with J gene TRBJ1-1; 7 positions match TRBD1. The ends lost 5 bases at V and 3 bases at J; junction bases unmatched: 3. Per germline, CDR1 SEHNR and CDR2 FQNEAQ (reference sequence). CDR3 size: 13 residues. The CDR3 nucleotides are TGTGCCAGCAGCCCCGACAGGGACACTGAAGCTTTCTTT. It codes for CASSPDRDTEAFF.

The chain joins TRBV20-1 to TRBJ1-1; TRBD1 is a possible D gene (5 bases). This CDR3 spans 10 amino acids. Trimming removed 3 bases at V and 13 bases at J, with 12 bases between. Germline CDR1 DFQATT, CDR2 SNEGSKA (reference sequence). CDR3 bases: TGCAGTGCTAGTGTGGGGGGAGATTTCTTT. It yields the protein CSASVGGDFF.

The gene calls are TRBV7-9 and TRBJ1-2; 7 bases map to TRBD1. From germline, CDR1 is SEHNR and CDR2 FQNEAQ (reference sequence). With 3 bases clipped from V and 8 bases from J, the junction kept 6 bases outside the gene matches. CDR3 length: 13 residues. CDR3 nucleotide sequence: TGTGCCAGCAGCTTTAGGGACAGTGGAGGCTACACCTTC. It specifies CASSFRDSGGYTF.

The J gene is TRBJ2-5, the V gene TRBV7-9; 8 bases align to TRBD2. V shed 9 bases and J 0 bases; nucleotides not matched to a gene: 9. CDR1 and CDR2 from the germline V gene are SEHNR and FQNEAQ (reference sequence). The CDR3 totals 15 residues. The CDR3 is CASSGTRGDQETQYF. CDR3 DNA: TGTGCCAGTTCCGGGACTAGGGGGGACCAAGAGACCCAGTACTTC.

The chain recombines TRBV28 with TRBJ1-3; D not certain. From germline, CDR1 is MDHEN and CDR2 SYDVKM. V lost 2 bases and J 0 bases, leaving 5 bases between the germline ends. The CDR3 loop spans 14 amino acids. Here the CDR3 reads CASSLLSSGNTIYF. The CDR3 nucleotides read TGTGCCAGCAGTTTACTTAGCTCTGGAAACACCATATATTTT.

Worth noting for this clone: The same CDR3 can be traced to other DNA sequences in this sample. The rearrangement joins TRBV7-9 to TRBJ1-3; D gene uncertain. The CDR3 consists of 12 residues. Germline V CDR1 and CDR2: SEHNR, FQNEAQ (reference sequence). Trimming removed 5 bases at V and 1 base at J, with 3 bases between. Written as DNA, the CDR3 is TGTGCCAGCAGCCCGTCTGGAAACACCATATATTTT. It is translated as CASSPSGNTIYF.

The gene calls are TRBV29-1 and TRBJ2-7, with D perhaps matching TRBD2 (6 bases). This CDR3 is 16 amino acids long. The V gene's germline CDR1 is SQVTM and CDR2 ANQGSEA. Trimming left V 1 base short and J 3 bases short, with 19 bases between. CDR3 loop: CSVEGAEMGGLYEQYF. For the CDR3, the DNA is TGCAGCGTTGAAGGGGCGGAAATGGGAGGCCTCTACGAGCAGTACTTC.

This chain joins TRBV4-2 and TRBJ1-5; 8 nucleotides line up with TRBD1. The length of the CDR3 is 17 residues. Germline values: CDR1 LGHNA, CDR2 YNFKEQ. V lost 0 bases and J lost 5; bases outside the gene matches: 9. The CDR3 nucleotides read TGTGCCAGCAGCCAAGATCTAAGAACAGGGGGATATCAGCCCCAGCATTTT. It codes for CASSQDLRTGGYQPQHF.

In nucleotides, the CDR3 is TGTGCCAGCAGCTATAGGGACAGGGATTATTCACCCCTCCACTTT. Its protein is CASSYRDRDYSPLHF. This chain links TRBV7-2 with TRBJ1-6; 9 bases are a match to TRBD1. The junction had 6 bases not matched to a gene; V was cut back by 4 bases and J by 8 bases. Germline V gene lookup returns CDR1 SGHTA and CDR2 FQGNSA. The CDR3 is 15 residues long.

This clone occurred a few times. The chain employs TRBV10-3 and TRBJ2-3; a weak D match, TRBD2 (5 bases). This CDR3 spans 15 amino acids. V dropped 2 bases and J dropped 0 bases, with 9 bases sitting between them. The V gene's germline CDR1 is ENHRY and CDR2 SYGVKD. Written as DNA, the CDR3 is TGTGCCATCAGTGAGACGGGAACTAGCACAGATACGCAGTATTTT. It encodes CAISETGTSTDTQYF.